This T cell receptor (beta chain) stems from a study of shared clonotypes between healthy human individuals. Profiled with immunoSEQ multiplex PCR; TCRdb holds only in-frame clones, not every one. This repertoire shows more than 550,000 clones, roughly 94% found once; its top ten account for about 24%. From germline, CDR1 is MNHEY and CDR2 SMNVEV (reference sequence). With V trimmed by 6 bases and J by 8 bases, 13 bases remained unmatched. This CDR3 is 17 amino acids long. Positively selected for CCR7, the CD45RO-negative cells used as naive CD8 cells excluded terminally differentiated effector memory CD45RA+ cells.

This sequence joins TRBV27 and TRBJ2-1; 13 nucleotides align to TRBD2. The sequence was collected from a young man in good health. Sequencing used naive CD8+ T cells sorted from blood. CDR3 residues: CASSQFLLAGGSHEQFF. Written as DNA, the CDR3 is TGTGCCAGCAGCCAATTCCTACTAGCGGGAGGGTCCCATGAGCAGTTCTTC.